A single sample is the source of the 24 T cell receptor beta chains below, sequenced in a study of T cell repertoires in cytomegalovirus infection. TCRdb re-called the reads through MiXCR, storing one row per CDR3 protein. Counted here are about 740,000 distinct CDR3 sequences, about a third occurring once; the ten biggest clones make up around 2.8%. Sequenced sample: PBMCs. Source of these receptors: a human donor in good health (CMV status not recorded). Some clones in this sample may be carry-over from other donors' samples.

The rearrangement joins TRBV3-1 to TRBJ1-6, with 8 bases fitting TRBD1. CDR3 length: 15 residues. Germline values: CDR1 LGHDT, CDR2 YNNKEL (reference sequence). The trim removed 4 bases at V and 7 bases at J, leaving 6 bases unmatched. The CDR3 region is CASSPGQGGNSPLHF. The CDR3 nucleotides are TGTGCCAGCAGCCCCGGACAGGGCGGGAATTCACCCCTCCACTTT. The whole variable domain, filled in from reference TRBV3-1 and TRBJ1-6, reads DTAVSQTPKYLVTQMGNDKSIKCEQNLGHDTMYWYKQDSKKFLKIMFSYNNKELIINETVPNRFSPKSPDKAHLNLHINSLELGDSAVYFCASSPGQGGNSPLHFGNGTRLTVT.

The chain is built from TRBV27 and TRBJ2-1; no definite D call. Between the trimmed V and J ends, which lost 6 bases and 5 bases, there was a span of 14 bases. The CDR3 has 14 residues. The germline gives CDR1 MNHEY, CDR2 SMNVEV (reference sequence). CDR3 DNA: TGTGCCAGCAGCCCTGGGGTATGGCACAATGAGCAGTTCTTC. This translates into CASSPGVWHNEQFF.

This clonotype has only a few counts. This chain links TRBV7-6 with TRBJ2-2; possible D gene TRBD1, 6 bases. This CDR3 is built from 12 residues. V lost 7 bases, J lost 5 bases, and 8 bases lay in between. Germline loops: CDR1 SGHVS, CDR2 FNYEAQ. The chain's CDR3 is CASIRGTGELFF. CDR3 in DNA: TGTGCCAGCATTAGGGGGACCGGGGAGCTGTTTTTT. Based on the CDR3 plus reference TRBV7-6 and TRBJ2-2, the full variable domain is GAGVSQSPRYKVTKRGQDVALRCDPISGHVSLYWYRQALGQGPEFLTYFNYEAQQDKSGLPNDRFSAERPEGSISTLTIQRTEQRDSAMYRCASIRGTGELFFGEGSRLTVL.

Note on this clonotype: A read error is possible here, since a much larger clone lies one base away. V gene TRBV7-6 combines with J gene TRBJ1-5; D might be TRBD1 (5 bases). Germline CDR1 is SGHVS and CDR2 is FNYEAQ. Deletions cut 4 bases from V and 8 bases from J, with 18 bases between. The CDR3 contains 15 residues. The CDR3 bases are TGTGCCAGCAGCTCACTGGGGACCAGGATGGAGCCCCAGCATTTT. Amino acids: CASSSLGTRMEPQHF.

The chain uses TRBV11-3 and TRBJ2-6, with 8 bases fitting TRBD1. There are 16 residues in the CDR3. Germline trimming cut 5 bases from V and 2 bases from J; bases unmatched to any gene: 5. From germline, CDR1 is SGHNT and CDR2 YENEEA. CDR3 sequence: CASSERTGPGANVLTF. DNA for the CDR3: TGTGCCAGCAGCGAAAGGACAGGGCCTGGGGCCAACGTCCTGACTTTC.

This chain uses TRBV7-6 with TRBJ2-1; TRBD1 aligns across 12 bases. CDR1 SGHVS and CDR2 FNYEAQ come from the germline V gene. The CDR3 consists of 16 residues. The V segment lost 5 bases and the J segment 7 bases; nucleotides outside the gene matches: 9. This chain's CDR3 is CASSLPPGQGANEQFF. The CDR3 coding sequence is TGTGCCAGCAGCCTTCCACCGGGACAGGGGGCTAATGAGCAGTTCTTC.

Turning to this clonotype: The final CDR3 position lacks the conserved phenylalanine or tryptophan, pointing to a likely read error. V is TRBV6-6 and J is TRBJ2-7, with TRBD2 matching over 12 bases. Germline V gene lookup returns CDR1 MNHNY and CDR2 SVGAGI (reference sequence). The CDR3 totals 15 residues. J gave up 1 base and V 6 bases, and 4 bases lay outside the gene matches. The CDR3 DNA is TGTGCCAGCAGACCCCTAGCGGGGGGGTCCTACGAGCAGTACTTA. Amino acids: CASRPLAGGSYEQYL.

This clonotype was seen a few times. The chain employs TRBV4-2 and TRBJ2-2, with 11 nucleotides matching TRBD1. The V and J ends lost 6 bases and 2 bases, in that order; junction bases with no gene match: 11. The CDR3 spans 18 residues. Germline CDR1 LGHNA, CDR2 YNFKEQ. The chain's CDR3 is CASREEGGQGANTGELFF. As DNA, the CDR3 is TGTGCCAGCAGGGAAGAGGGCGGACAGGGGGCAAACACCGGGGAGCTGTTTTTT.

The chain joins TRBV20-1 to TRBJ2-1; TRBD2 agrees at 10 bases. CDR1 DFQATT and CDR2 SNEGSKA come from the germline V gene (reference sequence). This CDR3 comprises 19 residues. Unmatched junction bases numbered 14, after V lost 3 bases and J lost 0 bases. The DNA of the CDR3 is TGCAGTGCTAGGCTTCGGACTAGCGGTATCTTCAGCTCCTACAATGAGCAGTTCTTC. It codes for CSARLRTSGIFSSYNEQFF.

This clonotype was counted a single time. The rearrangement joins TRBV7-9 to TRBJ2-1; 9 nucleotides match TRBD2. Germline CDR1 and CDR2: SEHNR and FQNEAQ (reference sequence). This CDR3 spans 14 amino acids. Trimming cost V 7 bases and J 2 bases; bases outside gene matches: 3. CDR3 in DNA: TGTGCCAGCACCCTAGCGGGAACCTACAATGAGCAGTTCTTC. It translates to CASTLAGTYNEQFF. Full variable domain (outside the CDR3, taken from reference TRBV7-9 and TRBJ2-1): DTGVSQNPRHKITKRGQNVTFRCDPISEHNRLYWYRQTLGQGPEFLTYFQNEAQLEKSRLLSDRFSAERPKGSFSTLEIQRTEQGDSAMYLCASTLAGTYNEQFFGPGTRLTVL.

This clonotype was seen a few times. The V call is TRBV9, the J call TRBJ1-2; D perhaps matches TRBD1 (6 bases). In germline, CDR1 is SGDLS, CDR2 YYNGEE. V was trimmed by 0 bases and J by 2 bases, leaving 14 bases between them. This CDR3 spans 16 amino acids. CDR3 sequence reads: CASSVGSPRGNYGYTF. The CDR3 DNA is TGTGCCAGCAGCGTAGGATCCCCTAGGGGGAACTATGGCTACACCTTC.

This chain uses TRBV20-1 with TRBJ2-5, with D possibly being TRBD2 (5 bases). The V gene's germline CDR1 is DFQATT and CDR2 SNEGSKA (reference sequence). With 3 bases removed from V and 0 bases from J, the gap between germline ends came to 5 bases. There are 12 residues in the CDR3. The CDR3 nucleotides read TGCAGTGCTAGGACTAACCAAGAGACCCAGTACTTC. Translating it yields CSARTNQETQYF.

This clonotype was detected many times. The chain uses TRBV7-2 and TRBJ1-1; the D is unclear. This CDR3 region has 14 residues. Trimming pared 3 bases from V and 4 bases from J, leaving 12 bases between. From germline, CDR1 is SGHTA and CDR2 FQGNSA. CDR3 region: CASSLDKERTEAFF. The CDR3 DNA sequence: TGTGCCAGCAGCTTGGATAAGGAGCGCACTGAAGCTTTCTTT.

This clonotype appeared many times. The chain couples TRBV7-2 to TRBJ2-1, with 9 bases matching TRBD2. Per the germline V gene, CDR1 is SGHTA and CDR2 is FQGNSA. The CDR3 is 17 residues long. V lost 1 base to trimming and J lost 5 bases; unmatched junction nucleotides: 9. For the CDR3, the DNA is TGTGCCAGCAGCTTAGAAGGCAGAGCGGGAGGTCACAATGAGCAGTTCTTC. Translation gives CASSLEGRAGGHNEQFF.

The chain links TRBV19 to TRBJ1-5; D is ambiguous. CDR3 length: 14 residues. CDR1 and CDR2 from the germline V gene are LNHDA and SQIVND (reference sequence). The germline V and J ends were trimmed by 3 bases and 5 bases, with 11 bases remaining between them. The CDR3 protein is CASSITIQDQPQHF. The CDR3 DNA follows: TGTGCCAGTAGTATTACGATCCAGGATCAGCCCCAGCATTTT.

The chain carries TRBV7-2 and TRBJ1-4; no reliable D call. CDR3 length: 14 residues. Germline V gene data show CDR1 as SGHTA and CDR2 as FQGNSA. Deletions cut 1 base from V and 8 bases from J, with 11 bases between. CDR3 sequence reads: CASSLVRWTEKLFF. DNA for the CDR3: TGTGCCAGCAGCTTAGTTAGGTGGACCGAAAAACTGTTTTTT.

The gene calls are TRBV14 and TRBJ1-3; TRBD1 matches 7 bases. V lost 4 bases and J lost 4; bases outside the gene matches: 16. The CDR3 loop spans 18 amino acids. Germline loops: CDR1 SGHDN, CDR2 FVKESK. DNA for the CDR3: TGTGCCAGCAGCCGTACAGACAGGGAGGGTTCGGACGGAAACACCATATATTTT. Translation gives CASSRTDREGSDGNTIYF.

This chain links TRBV24-1 with TRBJ2-2; D possibly corresponds to TRBD2 (7 bases). The CDR3 extends over 14 amino acids. V was cut by 7 bases and J by 6 bases, with 14 bases left in between. From germline, CDR1 is KGHDR and CDR2 SFDVKD. The CDR3 spells CATSNREGAGELFF. CDR3 DNA: TGTGCCACCAGCAACAGGGAGGGGGCCGGGGAGCTGTTTTTT.

This clonotype has a count of ten or more. The chain joins TRBV7-2 to TRBJ2-7; D call uncertain. This CDR3 has 14 amino acids. Germline assignment: CDR1 SGHTA and CDR2 FQGNSA. V was cut by 6 bases and J by 2 bases, with 14 bases left in between. The CDR3 region is CASSPRTVTYEQYF. DNA for the CDR3: TGTGCCAGCAGTCCTAGGACGGTAACCTACGAGCAGTACTTC.

This clonotype was observed a single time. The chain uses TRBV5-4 and TRBJ2-5; possibly TRBD2 for D (6 bases). Germline assignment: CDR1 SGHNT and CDR2 YYREEE (reference sequence). With 3 bases removed from V and 5 bases from J, the gap between germline ends came to 17 bases. This CDR3 is 15 amino acids long. The CDR3 reads CASSSYPGVFETQYF. The CDR3 nucleotides read TGTGCCAGCAGCTCGTATCCGGGGGTCTTCGAGACCCAGTACTTC.

The chain recombines TRBV27 with TRBJ2-7; D assignment may be TRBD1 or TRBD2 (5 bases each). V was trimmed by 3 bases and J by 6 bases, leaving 12 bases between them. Germline CDR1 reads MNHEY; CDR2 reads SMNVEV (reference sequence). CDR3 length: 13 residues. The CDR3 DNA sequence: TGTGCCAGCAGTTTTAGAGGGGAAGGCGAGCAGTACTTC. It specifies CASSFRGEGEQYF.

The sample holds many counts of this clonotype. This chain connects TRBV12-3 or TRBV12-4 to TRBJ1-4, with D hard to call. This CDR3 contains 16 residues. Trimming shortened V by 2 bases and J by 0 bases, and 10 bases separated the two germline ends. DNA of the CDR3: TGTGCCAGCAGTTTAAGGTCTCGGTCAACTAATGAAAAACTGTTTTTT. Translation: CASSLRSRSTNEKLFF.

The CDR3 reads CSARDRDELDNSPLHF. CDR3 sequence (DNA): TGCAGTGCTAGAGATCGGGACGAATTGGATAATTCACCCCTCCACTTT. The rearrangement uses TRBV20-1 and TRBJ1-6; D possibly corresponds to TRBD1 (5 bases). Trimming took 0 bases from V and 5 from J, leaving 14 bases between them. This CDR3 comprises 16 residues. CDR1 is DFQATT and CDR2 is SNEGSKA in the germline V gene (reference sequence).

The table lists this clonotype with a few counts. J is TRBJ2-7 and V is TRBV12-3 or TRBV12-4; D possibly corresponds to TRBD1 (6 bases). Trimming took 6 bases from V and 1 from J, leaving 13 bases between them. The CDR3 contains 14 residues. Here the CDR3 reads CASRDSSSSYEQYF. In DNA, the CDR3 is TGTGCCAGCAGGGACAGTTCGTCTTCCTACGAGCAGTACTTC.